The 15 T cell receptor beta chains below were found in one sample sequenced in a study of blood T cell repertoires in COVID-19. Assay: immunoSEQ multiplex PCR; the TCRdb copy retains only in-frame clones and omits some. This table holds about 71,000 clones, 90% found once. Material for sequencing was peripheral blood. The receptors come from a woman aged 18 to 35 with acute or convalescent COVID-19.

This clone came up a few times. The genes are TRBV5-4 and TRBJ2-3; 9 nucleotides match TRBD2. V lost 5 bases and J lost 4; bases outside the gene matches: 17. The CDR3 runs 18 residues. Per the germline V gene, CDR1 is SGHNT and CDR2 is YYREEE (reference sequence). This CDR3 reads CASRKSSAGGPEADTQYF. For the CDR3, the DNA is TGTGCCAGCAGAAAAAGTTCGGCGGGGGGGCCAGAGGCAGATACGCAGTATTTT.

V and J are TRBV3-1 (or the pseudogene TRBV3-2) and TRBJ1-4; D is undetermined. V was shortened by 3 bases and J by 3 bases, with 8 bases between the two germline ends. This CDR3 is 14 amino acids long. Germline CDR1 and CDR2: LGHDT and YNNKEL (reference sequence). CDR3 bases: TGTGCCAGCAGCCAGGCCGCTCCTAATGAAAAACTGTTTTTT. Its translation is CASSQAAPNEKLFF.

The V call is TRBV3-1 (or the pseudogene TRBV3-2), the J call TRBJ2-5; D is perhaps TRBD2 (6 bases). The CDR3 sequence is 13 residues long. The V gene lost 5 bases and the J gene lost 5 bases, with 12 bases spanning the gap. The germline V gene encodes CDR1 LGHDT and CDR2 YNNKEL (reference sequence). The CDR3 region is CASSGGTVETQYF. CDR3 sequence (DNA): TGTGCCAGCAGCGGAGGGACGGTGGAGACCCAGTACTTC.

V is TRBV2 and J is TRBJ1-1, with D perhaps TRBD1 (6 bases). Trimming left V 7 bases short and J 4 bases short, with 16 bases between. Germline V gene lookup returns CDR1 SNHLY and CDR2 FYNNEI. This CDR3 region has 14 residues. The CDR3 DNA reads as TGTGCCAGCAAACGGACAGAAGAGAGCACTGAAGCTTTCTTT. Its translation: CASKRTEESTEAFF.

The gene calls are TRBV5-1 and TRBJ1-6, with D unresolved. The CDR3 is made up of 14 amino acids. Between the trimmed V and J ends, which lost 0 bases and 9 bases, there was a span of 10 bases. From germline, CDR1 is SGHRS and CDR2 YFSETQ. The CDR3 coding sequence is TGCGCCAGCAGCTTGGGGGCGTTTCGTTCACCCCTCCACTTT. Translating it yields CASSLGAFRSPLHF.

V gene TRBV11-2 combines with J gene TRBJ2-7; 13 bases map to TRBD2. This CDR3 comprises 16 residues. V trimming: 5 bases; J trimming: 0 bases; junction bases outside the gene matches: 4. CDR1 is SGHAT, CDR2 FQNNGV, per germline. The CDR3 loop reads CASSPWTSGSSYEQYF. CDR3 sequence (DNA): TGTGCCAGCAGCCCGTGGACTAGCGGGAGCTCCTACGAGCAGTACTTC.

A note on this clone: This specimen includes other DNA sequences encoding the same CDR3. The chain carries TRBV4-1 and TRBJ1-5, with TRBD1 identical over 7 bases. Germline V lookup: CDR1 MGHRA, CDR2 YSYEKL. CDR3 length: 15 residues. J was trimmed by 7 bases and V by 0 bases; bases with no gene match: 6. The CDR3 spells CASSQEGQGGQPQHF. DNA for the CDR3: TGCGCCAGCAGCCAAGAGGGCCAAGGGGGCCAGCCCCAGCATTTT.

The V call is TRBV19, the J call TRBJ1-2; maybe TRBD1 (6 bases). V was pared by 3 bases and J by 4 bases, with 9 bases between. Germline CDR1 is LNHDA and CDR2 is SQIVND (reference sequence). This CDR3 spans 13 amino acids. The DNA for the CDR3 is TGTGCCAGTAGTATTGTAGGGGGCTATGGCTACACCTTC. It is translated as CASSIVGGYGYTF. Filled out from reference TRBV19 and TRBJ1-2, the complete variable domain reads DGGITQSPKYLFRKEGQNVTLSCEQNLNHDAMYWYRQDPGQGLRLIYYSQIVNDFQKGDIAEGYSVSREKKESFPLTVTSAQKNPTAFYLCASSIVGGYGYTFGSGTRLTVV.

J is TRBJ2-1 and V is TRBV6-1; maybe TRBD2 (6 bases). Looked up from germline, CDR1 is MNHNS and CDR2 is SASEGT. V was trimmed by 1 base and J by 7 bases, leaving 14 bases between them. The CDR3 spans 15 residues. This CDR3 reads CASSEVEEGGNEQFF. In nucleotides, the CDR3 is TGTGCCAGCAGTGAAGTCGAGGAGGGTGGGAATGAGCAGTTCTTC.

This clone was counted between two and nine times. This rearrangement joins TRBV11-2 to TRBJ1-5; 7 bases fit TRBD1. With V trimmed by 5 bases and J by 1 base, 2 bases remained unmatched. CDR3 length: 14 residues. Germline CDR1 SGHAT, CDR2 FQNNGV. The CDR3 loop reads CASSQGGSNQPQHF. DNA for the CDR3: TGTGCCAGCAGCCAGGGGGGCAGCAATCAGCCCCAGCATTTT.

The chain is built from TRBV30 and TRBJ2-5; TRBD2 aligns across 7 bases. The trim removed 2 bases at V and 5 bases at J, leaving 2 bases unmatched. The CDR3 has 12 residues. Germline V gene lookup returns CDR1 GTSNPN and CDR2 SVGIG (reference sequence). The CDR3 nucleotides read TGTGCCTGGAGTACCGGGGGGGAGACCCAGTACTTC. It yields the protein CAWSTGGETQYF.

The rearrangement joins TRBV2 to TRBJ1-2; maybe TRBD1 (5 bases). Trimming cost V 7 bases and J 7 bases, with 16 bases left between them. Germline V CDR1 and CDR2: SNHLY, FYNNEI. CDR3 length: 13 residues. The CDR3 nucleotides read TGTGCCAGCACCCCGGGAGGGGCTGGTGGCTACACCTTC. Translation: CASTPGGAGGYTF.

The V call is TRBV6-6, the J call TRBJ1-1; D is possibly TRBD1 (5 bases). Germline CDR1 and CDR2: MNHNY and SVGAGI (reference sequence). This CDR3 contains 15 residues. Trimming left V 2 bases short and J 1 base short, with 11 bases between. The CDR3 loop is CASSYGGEANTEAFF. In DNA form, the CDR3 reads TGTGCCAGCAGTTACGGGGGGGAAGCGAACACTGAAGCTTTCTTT.

The genes are TRBV19 and TRBJ1-1; a weak D match, TRBD1 (6 bases). The germline V gene encodes CDR1 LNHDA and CDR2 SQIVND (reference sequence). V dropped 8 bases and J dropped 0 bases, with 19 bases sitting between them. The length of the CDR3 is 16 residues. CDR3 DNA sequence: TGTGCCAGTCGACGGTTGGACAGCCCAATGAACACTGAAGCTTTCTTT. Amino acids: CASRRLDSPMNTEAFF.

The V call is TRBV28, the J call TRBJ1-5; the match to TRBD1 covers 7 bases. This CDR3 is 15 amino acids long. The junction had 6 bases not matched to a gene; V was cut back by 5 bases and J by 2 bases. The germline CDR1 and CDR2 sequences are MDHEN and SYDVKM. CDR3 sequence (DNA): TGTGCCAGCAGTGGCGGACAGGTTGGCAATCAGCCCCAGCATTTT. As protein: CASSGGQVGNQPQHF.